This TCR beta chain came from a study of cytomegalovirus exposure and HLA in healthy donors. Vbeta (60) and Jbeta (13) primers were used in the PCR. Profiled with immunoSEQ multiplex PCR; TCRdb holds only in-frame clones, not every one. The data show 110,000 to 150,000 clones, with roughly 80% seen just once and roughly 4.8% held by the top ten. Germline V gene lookup returns CDR1 SNHLY and CDR2 FYNNEI. CDR3 size: 13 residues. The junction had 3 bases not matched to a gene; V was cut back by 0 bases and J by 8 bases. General observations from the study: With later analysis, a missense DCLRE1C variant became linked to TCR beta V- and J-gene trimming.

Concerning this clone: Antigen: not known.

It was healthy bone marrow donors who served as donors. Sequencing was done on a sample of PBMCs. The genes are TRBV2 and TRBJ1-2; 7 bases are a match to TRBD1. The TCR was taken from a man aged 40-55 years in good health and CMV-seronegative. The CDR3 region is CASSEALQGGYTF. CDR3 DNA sequence: TGTGCCAGCAGTGAAGCACTACAGGGGGGCTACACCTTC.